One sample yielded the 9 T cell receptor beta chains listed below, sequenced in a study of blood T cell repertoires in COVID-19. The repertoire was sequenced with immunoSEQ multiplex PCR; TCRdb's copy has only in-frame clones and lacks some. The sample includes around 400,000 clones, 70% to 90% of them seen just once. The specimen sequenced was PBMCs or T cells enriched from blood (not recorded which). These receptors were taken from a woman under 30 who had been exposed to COVID-19.

The chain combines TRBV30 with TRBJ1-3; weak D call: TRBD1 (6 bases). Germline V gives CDR1 GTSNPN, CDR2 SVGIG (reference sequence). V gave up 4 bases and J gave up 0 bases, with 10 bases separating them. CDR3 length equals 14 residues. CDR3 sequence (DNA): TGTGCCTGGATAATCAGGGGCTCTGGAAACACCATATATTTT. Amino acids: CAWIIRGSGNTIYF.

The rearrangement joins TRBV24-1 to TRBJ1-6, with 7 bases matching TRBD1. Germline V gene data show CDR1 as KGHDR and CDR2 as SFDVKD. Trimming removed 9 bases from V and 11 bases from J; junction bases left unmatched: 9. There are 13 residues in the CDR3. The CDR3 coding sequence is TGTGCCACCGCCGAGACAGGGAGCGCACCCCTCCACTTT. This sequence encodes CATAETGSAPLHF.

V usage is TRBV28 and J usage is TRBJ1-3, with D perhaps TRBD1 (5 bases). This CDR3 contains 16 residues. Germline V CDR1 and CDR2: MDHEN, SYDVKM. V dropped 3 bases and J dropped 0 bases, with 12 bases sitting between them. This CDR3 reads CASSFSGQPSGNTIYF. As DNA, the CDR3 is TGTGCCAGCAGTTTTTCAGGGCAACCCTCTGGAAACACCATATATTTT. The whole variable domain, remainder taken from reference TRBV28 and TRBJ1-3, is DVKVTQSSRYLVKRTGEKVFLECVQDMDHENMFWYRQDPGLGLRLIYFSYDVKMKEKGDIPEGYSVSREKKERFSLILESASTNQTSMYLCASSFSGQPSGNTIYFGEGSWLTVV.

The chain uses TRBV11-2 and TRBJ2-3, with 8 bases identical to TRBD2. J gave up 5 bases and V 5 bases, and 6 bases lay outside the gene matches. The CDR3 totals 14 residues. CDR1 and CDR2 (germline): SGHAT, FQNNGV. CDR3 DNA sequence: TGTGCCAGCAGCCCCAAACTAGCGGTAGATACGCAGTATTTT. It is translated as CASSPKLAVDTQYF.

The genes are TRBV27 and TRBJ2-3; no clear D. Germline V gene lookup returns CDR1 MNHEY and CDR2 SMNVEV (reference sequence). The CDR3 is 15 residues long. Trimming took off 3 bases at V and 1 base at J, with 11 bases between the two ends. The CDR3, as DNA: TGTGCCAGCAGTTTCGCGCGCGCTGGCACAGATACGCAGTATTTT. This codes for CASSFARAGTDTQYF.

The chain employs TRBV28 and TRBJ2-5; D is perhaps TRBD2 (7 bases). CDR1 and CDR2 (germline): MDHEN, SYDVKM. The V and J ends lost 2 bases and 4 bases respectively, with 23 bases between them. The CDR3 has 18 residues. CDR3 nucleotide sequence: TGTGCCAGCAGTTTAGCCTATGGGGGGGCTAGCGGTAGAGAGACCCAGTACTTC. Translation: CASSLAYGGASGRETQYF.

CDR3 sequence: CASSPGTGWTEAFF. CDR3 sequence (DNA): TGTGCCAGCTCACCAGGTACAGGGTGGACTGAAGCTTTCTTT. The chain employs TRBV18 and TRBJ1-1; D might be TRBD1 (6 bases). Germline V CDR1 and CDR2: KGHSH, LQKENI. CDR3 length: 14 amino acids. Trimming removed 2 bases from V and 5 bases from J, with 12 bases in between.

This chain connects TRBV18 to TRBJ1-6; TRBD1 is a possible D gene (5 bases). V was trimmed by 2 bases and J by 7 bases, leaving 9 bases between them. CDR1 KGHSH and CDR2 LQKENI come from the germline V gene. The CDR3 loop spans 14 amino acids. The CDR3 coding sequence is TGTGCCAGCTCACCAGCGGGGCGAAATTCACCCCTCCACTTT. This gives the protein CASSPAGRNSPLHF. Filled out from reference TRBV18 and TRBJ1-6, the complete variable domain reads NAGVMQNPRHLVRRRGQEARLRCSPMKGHSHVYWYRQLPEEGLKFMVYLQKENIIDESGMPKERFSAEFPKEGPSILRIQQVVRGDSAAYFCASSPAGRNSPLHFGNGTRLTVT.

The chain carries TRBV11-2 and TRBJ1-2, with 10 bases matching TRBD1. The CDR3 has 16 amino acids. Germline assignment: CDR1 SGHAT and CDR2 FQNNGV. V was clipped by 5 bases and J by 2 bases; unmatched bases: 8. The CDR3 region is CASSPTRGQGNYGYTF. CDR3 coding DNA: TGTGCCAGCAGCCCTACCCGGGGACAGGGGAACTATGGCTACACCTTC.